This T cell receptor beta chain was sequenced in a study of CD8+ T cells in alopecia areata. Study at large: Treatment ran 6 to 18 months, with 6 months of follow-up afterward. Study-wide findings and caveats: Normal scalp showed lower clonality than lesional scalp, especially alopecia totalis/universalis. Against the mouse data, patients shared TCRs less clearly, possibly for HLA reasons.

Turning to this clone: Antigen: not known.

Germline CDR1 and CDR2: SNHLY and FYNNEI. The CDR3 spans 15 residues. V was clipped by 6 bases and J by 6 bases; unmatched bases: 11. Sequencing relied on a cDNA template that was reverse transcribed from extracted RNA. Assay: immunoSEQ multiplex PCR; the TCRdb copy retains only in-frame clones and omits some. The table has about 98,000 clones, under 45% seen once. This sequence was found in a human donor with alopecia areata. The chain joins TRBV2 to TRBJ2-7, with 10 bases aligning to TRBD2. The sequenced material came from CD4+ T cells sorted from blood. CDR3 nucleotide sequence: TGTGCCAGCAGACTGACTAGCGGGCAGGAGGGCGAGCAGTACTTC. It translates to CASRLTSGQEGEQYF.